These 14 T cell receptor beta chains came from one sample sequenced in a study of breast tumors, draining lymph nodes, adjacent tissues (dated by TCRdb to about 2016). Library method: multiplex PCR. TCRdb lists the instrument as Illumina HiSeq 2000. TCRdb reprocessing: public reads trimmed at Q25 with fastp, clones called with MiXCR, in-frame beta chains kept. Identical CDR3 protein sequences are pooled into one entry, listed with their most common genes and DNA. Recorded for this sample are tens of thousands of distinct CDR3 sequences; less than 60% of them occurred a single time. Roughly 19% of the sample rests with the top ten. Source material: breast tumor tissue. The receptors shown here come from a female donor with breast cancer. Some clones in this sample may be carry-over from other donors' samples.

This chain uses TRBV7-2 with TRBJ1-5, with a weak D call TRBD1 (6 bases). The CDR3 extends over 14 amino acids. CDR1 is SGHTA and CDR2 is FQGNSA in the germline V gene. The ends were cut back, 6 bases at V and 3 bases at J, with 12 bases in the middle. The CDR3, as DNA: TGTGCCAGCAGGGAGGGGGGACCCAATCAGCCCCAGCATTTT. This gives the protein CASREGGPNQPQHF.

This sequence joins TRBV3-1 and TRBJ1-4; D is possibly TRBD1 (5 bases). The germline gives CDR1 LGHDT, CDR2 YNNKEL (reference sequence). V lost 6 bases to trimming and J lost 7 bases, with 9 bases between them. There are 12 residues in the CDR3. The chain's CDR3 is CASSHGGEKLFF. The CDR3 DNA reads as TGTGCCAGCAGTCACGGGGGTGAAAAACTGTTTTTT.

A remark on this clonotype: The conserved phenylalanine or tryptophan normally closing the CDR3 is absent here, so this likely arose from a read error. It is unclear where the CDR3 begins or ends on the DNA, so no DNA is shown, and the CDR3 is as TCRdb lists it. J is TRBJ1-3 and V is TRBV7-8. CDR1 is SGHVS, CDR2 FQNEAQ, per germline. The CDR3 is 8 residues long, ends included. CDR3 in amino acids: CASSLDIG.

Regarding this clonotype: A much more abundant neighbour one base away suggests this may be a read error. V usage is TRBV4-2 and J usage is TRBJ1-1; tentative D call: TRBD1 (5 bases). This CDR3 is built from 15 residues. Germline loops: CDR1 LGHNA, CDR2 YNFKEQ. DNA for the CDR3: TGTGCCGGCAGCCAAGGGCAGGGCCGGGGCACTGAAGCTTTCTTT. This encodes CAGSQGQGRGTEAFF.

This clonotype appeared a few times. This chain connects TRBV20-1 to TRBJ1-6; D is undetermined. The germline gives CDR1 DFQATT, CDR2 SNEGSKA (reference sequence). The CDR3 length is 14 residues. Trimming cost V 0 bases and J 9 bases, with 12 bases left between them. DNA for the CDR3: TGCAGTGCTAGAGAGGCCCTCGCGAGTTCACCCCTCCACTTT. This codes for CSAREALASSPLHF.

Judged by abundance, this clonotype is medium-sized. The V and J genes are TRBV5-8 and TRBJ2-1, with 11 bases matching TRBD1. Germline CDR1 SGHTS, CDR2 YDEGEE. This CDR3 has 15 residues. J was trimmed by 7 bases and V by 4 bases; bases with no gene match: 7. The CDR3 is CASSLRTGGKNEQFF. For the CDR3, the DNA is TGTGCCAGCAGCCTAAGGACAGGGGGCAAAAATGAGCAGTTCTTC.

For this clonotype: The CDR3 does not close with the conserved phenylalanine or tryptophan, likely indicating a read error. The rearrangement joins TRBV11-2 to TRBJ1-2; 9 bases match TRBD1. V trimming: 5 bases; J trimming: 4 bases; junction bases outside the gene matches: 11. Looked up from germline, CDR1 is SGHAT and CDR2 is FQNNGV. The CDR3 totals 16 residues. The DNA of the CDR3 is TGTGCCAGCAGCCAAGAACAGGGGGCGTATAGCTATGGCTACACCTCC. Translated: CASSQEQGAYSYGYTS.

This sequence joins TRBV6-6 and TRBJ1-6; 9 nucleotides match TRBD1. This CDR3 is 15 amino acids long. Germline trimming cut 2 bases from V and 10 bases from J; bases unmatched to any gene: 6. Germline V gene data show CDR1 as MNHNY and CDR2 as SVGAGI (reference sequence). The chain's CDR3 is CASSYQGQGGSPLHF. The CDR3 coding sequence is TGTGCCAGCAGTTACCAGGGACAGGGCGGCTCACCCCTCCACTTT.

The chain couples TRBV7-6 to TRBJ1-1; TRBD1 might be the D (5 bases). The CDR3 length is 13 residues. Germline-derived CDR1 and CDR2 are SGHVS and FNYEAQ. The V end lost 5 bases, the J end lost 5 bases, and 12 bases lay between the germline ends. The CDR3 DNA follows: TGTGCCAGCAGCCCCAGGGAGGGGACTGAAGCTTTCTTT. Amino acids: CASSPREGTEAFF.

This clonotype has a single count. Here the CDR3 reads CSARDLAGEGYEQYF. CDR3 DNA sequence: TGCAGTGCTAGAGACCTAGCGGGAGAGGGGTACGAGCAGTACTTC. The V gene is TRBV20-1, the J gene TRBJ2-7, with 10 bases that match TRBD2. CDR3 length equals 15 residues. Trimming cost V 0 bases and J 4 bases; bases outside gene matches: 6. Germline CDR1 is DFQATT and CDR2 is SNEGSKA (reference sequence).

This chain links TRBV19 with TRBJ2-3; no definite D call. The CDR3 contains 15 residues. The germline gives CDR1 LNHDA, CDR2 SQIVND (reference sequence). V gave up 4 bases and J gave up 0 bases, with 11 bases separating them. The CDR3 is CASSNGILSTDTQYF. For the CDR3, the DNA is TGTGCCAGTAGTAATGGGATCTTGAGCACAGATACGCAGTATTTT.

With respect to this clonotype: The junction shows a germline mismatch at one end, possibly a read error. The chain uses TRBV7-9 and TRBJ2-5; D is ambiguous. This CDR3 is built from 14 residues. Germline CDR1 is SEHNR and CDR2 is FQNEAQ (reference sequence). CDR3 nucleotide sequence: TGTGCCAGCAGCTTATGGGCGAGTCATGTGACCCGGTACTTC. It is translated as CASSLWASHVTRYF.

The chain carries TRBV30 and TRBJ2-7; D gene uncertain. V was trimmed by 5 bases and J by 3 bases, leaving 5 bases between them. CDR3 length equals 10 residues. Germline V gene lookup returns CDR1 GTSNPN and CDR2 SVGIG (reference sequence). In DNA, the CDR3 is TGTGCCTGGTCTCACTACGAGCAGTACGTC. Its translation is CAWSHYEQYV.

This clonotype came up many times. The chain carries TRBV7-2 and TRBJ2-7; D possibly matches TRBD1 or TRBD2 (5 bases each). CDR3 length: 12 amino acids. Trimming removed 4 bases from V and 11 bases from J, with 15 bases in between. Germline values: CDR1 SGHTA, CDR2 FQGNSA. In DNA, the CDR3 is TGTGCCAGCAGCTCCTACCGGGGCAAGGAGTACTTC. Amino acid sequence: CASSSYRGKEYF.